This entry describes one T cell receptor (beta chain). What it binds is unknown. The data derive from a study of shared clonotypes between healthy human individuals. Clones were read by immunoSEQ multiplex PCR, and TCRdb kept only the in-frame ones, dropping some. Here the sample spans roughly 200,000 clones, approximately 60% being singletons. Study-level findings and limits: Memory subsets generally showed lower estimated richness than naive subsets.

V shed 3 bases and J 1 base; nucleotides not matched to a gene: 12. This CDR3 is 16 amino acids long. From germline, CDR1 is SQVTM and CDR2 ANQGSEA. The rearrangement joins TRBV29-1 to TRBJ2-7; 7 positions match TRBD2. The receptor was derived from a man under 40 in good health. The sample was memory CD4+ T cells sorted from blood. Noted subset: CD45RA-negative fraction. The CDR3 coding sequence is TGCAGCGTTGAGGGGAGGGTGGGTCCCGAATCCTACGAGCAGTACTTC. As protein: CSVEGRVGPESYEQYF.